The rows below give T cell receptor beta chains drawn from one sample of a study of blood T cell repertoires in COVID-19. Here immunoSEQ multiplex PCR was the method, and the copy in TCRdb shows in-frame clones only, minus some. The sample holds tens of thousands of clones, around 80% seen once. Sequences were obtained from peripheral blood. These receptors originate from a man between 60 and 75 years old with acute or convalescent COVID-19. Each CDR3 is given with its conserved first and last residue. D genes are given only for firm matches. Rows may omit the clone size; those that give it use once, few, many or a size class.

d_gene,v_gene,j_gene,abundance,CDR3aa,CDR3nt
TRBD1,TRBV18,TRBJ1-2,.,CASSPLPTGTGDYGYTF,TGTGCCAGCTCACCGCTCCCCACCGGGACAGGGGACTATGGCTACACCTTC
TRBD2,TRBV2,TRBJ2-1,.,CASTSTPGGSYNEQFF,TGTGCCAGCACCTCCACGCCGGGGGGTTCTTACAATGAGCAGTTCTTC
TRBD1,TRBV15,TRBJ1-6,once,CATSITNRGSSPLHF,TGTGCCACCAGCATTACCAACAGGGGTAGTTCACCCCTCCACTTT
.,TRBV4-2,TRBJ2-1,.,CASSQASNEQFF,TGTGCCAGCAGCCAGGCCAGCAATGAGCAGTTCTTC
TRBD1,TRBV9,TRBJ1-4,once,CASSAGTGAGTEKLFF,TGTGCCAGCAGCGCCGGGACAGGGGCCGGAACTGAAAAACTGTTTTTT
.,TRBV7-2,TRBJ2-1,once,CASSYPEGAENNEQFF,TGTGCCAGCAGCTATCCGGAGGGGGCAGAAAACAATGAGCAGTTCTTC
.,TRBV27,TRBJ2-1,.,CASSFTGFGYNEQFF,TGTGCCAGCAGTTTCACAGGGTTCGGGTACAATGAGCAGTTCTTC
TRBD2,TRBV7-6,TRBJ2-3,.,CASSLETSGTSTDTQYF,TGTGCCAGCAGCTTAGAGACTAGCGGGACTAGCACAGATACGCAGTATTTT
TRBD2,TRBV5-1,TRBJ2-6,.,CASSLGSGGRSGANVLTF,TGCGCCAGCAGCTTGGGAAGCGGGGGGCGCTCTGGGGCCAACGTCCTGACTTTC
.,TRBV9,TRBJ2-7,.,CASSPTGNSYEQYF,TGTGCCAGCAGCCCTACAGGGAACTCCTACGAGCAGTACTTC
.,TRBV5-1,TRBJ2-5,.,CASSLGLGEETQYF,TGCGCCAGCAGCCTTGGCCTAGGGGAAGAGACCCAGTACTTC
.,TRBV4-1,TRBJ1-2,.,CASSQDFRIYGYTF,TGCGCCAGCAGCCAAGATTTCAGAATCTATGGCTACACCTTC
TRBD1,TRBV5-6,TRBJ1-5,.,CASSSYDRENQPQHF,TGTGCCAGCAGCTCCTATGACAGGGAGAATCAGCCCCAGCATTTT
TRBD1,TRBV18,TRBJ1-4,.,CASSPPGTGNEKLFF,TGTGCCAGCTCACCACCCGGGACAGGGAATGAAAAACTGTTTTTT
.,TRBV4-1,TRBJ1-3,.,CASSRESSGNTIYF,TGCGCCAGCAGCCGAGAGAGCTCTGGAAACACCATATATTTT
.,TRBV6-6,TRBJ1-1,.,CASIRKNTEAFF,TGTGCCAGCATTAGAAAAAACACTGAAGCTTTCTTT
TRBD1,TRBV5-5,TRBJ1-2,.,CASSPTGMGGYTF,TGTGCCAGCAGCCCGACAGGGATGGGTGGCTACACCTTC
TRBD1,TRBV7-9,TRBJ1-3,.,CASRPDRGRNSYGNTIYF,TGTGCCAGCAGACCCGACAGGGGCCGAAACTCGTACGGAAACACCATATATTTT
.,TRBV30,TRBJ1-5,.,CAWSVMQGGQPQHF,TGTGCCTGGAGTGTAATGCAGGGAGGTCAGCCCCAGCATTTT
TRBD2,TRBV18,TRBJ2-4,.,CASSRGGGEKNIQYF,TGTGCCAGCTCACGCGGCGGGGGGGAGAAAAACATTCAGTACTTC
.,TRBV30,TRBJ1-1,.,CAWGGLANTEAFF,TGTGCCTGGGGGGGACTGGCAAACACTGAAGCTTTCTTT
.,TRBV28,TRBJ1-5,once,CASSFAPSWGHRGNQPQHF,TGTGCCAGCAGTTTTGCCCCCTCCTGGGGACACCGGGGCAATCAGCCCCAGCATTTT
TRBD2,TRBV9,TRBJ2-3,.,CASSGLAGVTGTASTDTQYF,TGTGCCAGCAGCGGACTAGCGGGGGTAACGGGGACAGCTAGCACAGATACGCAGTATTTT
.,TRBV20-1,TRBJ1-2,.,CSASPELSGYTF,TGCAGTGCTAGTCCGGAGTTGAGTGGCTACACCTTC
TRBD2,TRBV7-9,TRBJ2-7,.,CASSHRVAGVEQYF,TGTGCCAGCAGCCACCGAGTAGCGGGGGTCGAGCAGTACTTC
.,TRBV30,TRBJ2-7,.,CAFPWESSYEQYF,TGTGCCTTTCCCTGGGAGAGCTCCTACGAGCAGTACTTC
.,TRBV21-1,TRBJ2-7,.,CASSSNTSGQGEQYF,TGTGCCAGCAGCAGCAATACTAGCGGGCAGGGGGAGCAGTACTTC
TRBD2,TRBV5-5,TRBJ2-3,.,CASSLGALAGWFAATDTQYF,TGTGCCAGCAGCTTGGGAGCGCTAGCGGGGTGGTTCGCGGCCACAGATACGCAGTATTTT
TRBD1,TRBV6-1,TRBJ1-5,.,CASSEDRGQPQHF,TGTGCCAGCAGTGAGGACAGGGGGCAGCCCCAGCATTTT
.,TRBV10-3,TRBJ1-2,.,CAISDGTSYGYTF,TGTGCCATCAGTGATGGGACATCATATGGCTACACCTTC
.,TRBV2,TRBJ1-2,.,CASIKQVSGNYGYTF,TGTGCCAGCATCAAACAGGTTTCGGGTAACTATGGCTACACCTTC
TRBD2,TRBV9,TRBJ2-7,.,CASSPQTSGGHYEQYF,TGTGCCAGCAGCCCCCAGACTAGCGGGGGTCACTACGAGCAGTACTTC
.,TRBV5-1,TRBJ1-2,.,CASSLAQGSGYTF,TGCGCCAGCAGCTTGGCACAGGGATCCGGCTACACCTTC
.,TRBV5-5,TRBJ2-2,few,CASSFVDRPLLTGELFF,TGTGCCAGCAGCTTCGTCGACAGGCCCCTTCTCACCGGGGAGCTGTTTTTT
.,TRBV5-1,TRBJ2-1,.,CASSLAQHYNEQFF,TGCGCCAGCAGCTTGGCACAGCATTACAATGAGCAGTTCTTC
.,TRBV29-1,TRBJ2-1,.,CSVEGRGGSYNEQFF,TGCAGCGTTGAAGGTCGGGGTGGGTCCTACAATGAGCAGTTCTTC
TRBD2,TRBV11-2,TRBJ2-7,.,CASSPSGASYEQYF,TGTGCCAGCAGCCCTAGCGGGGCCTCCTACGAGCAGTACTTC
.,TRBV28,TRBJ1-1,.,CASSPWGGAGSTEAFF,TGTGCCAGCAGCCCATGGGGGGGGGCGGGCAGCACTGAAGCTTTCTTT
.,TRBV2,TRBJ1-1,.,CATRGGYTEAFF,TGTGCCACCCGGGGGGGGTACACTGAAGCTTTCTTT
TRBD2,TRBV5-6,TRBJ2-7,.,CASSLARGAYEQYF,TGTGCCAGCAGCCTGGCACGGGGGGCCTACGAGCAGTACTTC
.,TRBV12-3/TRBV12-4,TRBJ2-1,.,CASSYRSREQFF,TGTGCCAGCAGTTACAGGAGCCGCGAGCAGTTCTTC
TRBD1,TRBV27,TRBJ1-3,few,CASSWDRAGNTIYF,TGTGCCAGCAGCTGGGACAGGGCTGGAAACACCATATATTTT
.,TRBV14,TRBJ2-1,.,CASSLLDTIEQFF,TGTGCCAGCAGCCTTTTAGACACCATTGAGCAGTTCTTC
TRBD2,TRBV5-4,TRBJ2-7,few,CASSLDAGGPDYEQYF,TGTGCCAGCAGCTTGGATGCGGGGGGGCCGGACTACGAGCAGTACTTC
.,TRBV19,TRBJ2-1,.,CASSAPREGGFQFF,TGTGCCAGTAGTGCCCCACGAGAGGGGGGGTTCCAGTTCTTC